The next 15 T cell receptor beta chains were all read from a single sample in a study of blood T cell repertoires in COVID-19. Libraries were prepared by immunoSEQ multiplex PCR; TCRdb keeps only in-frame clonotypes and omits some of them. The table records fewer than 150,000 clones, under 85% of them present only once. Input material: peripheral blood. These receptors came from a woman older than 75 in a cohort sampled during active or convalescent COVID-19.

The CDR3 loop reads CASSFIQGAPITEAFF. The CDR3 DNA sequence: TGTGCCAGCAGTTTTATACAGGGGGCGCCAATAACTGAAGCTTTCTTT. The chain combines TRBV6-5 with TRBJ1-1, with 9 bases aligning to TRBD1. Germline V gene lookup returns CDR1 MNHEY and CDR2 SVGAGI. The CDR3 extends over 16 amino acids. V trimming: 4 bases; J trimming: 5 bases; junction bases outside the gene matches: 11.

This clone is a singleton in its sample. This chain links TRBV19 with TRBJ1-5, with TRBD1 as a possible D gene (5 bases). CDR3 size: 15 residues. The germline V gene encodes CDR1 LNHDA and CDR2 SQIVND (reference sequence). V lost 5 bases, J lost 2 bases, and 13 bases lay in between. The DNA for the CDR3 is TGTGCCAGTAGTCGAGCAGGGCAAGGCAATCAGCCCCAGCATTTT. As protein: CASSRAGQGNQPQHF. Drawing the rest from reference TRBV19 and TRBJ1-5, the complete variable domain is DGGITQSPKYLFRKEGQNVTLSCEQNLNHDAMYWYRQDPGQGLRLIYYSQIVNDFQKGDIAEGYSVSREKKESFPLTVTSAQKNPTAFYLCASSRAGQGNQPQHFGDGTRLSIL.

The CDR3 sequence: CASSARQATANTGELFF. The CDR3 nucleotides read TGTGCCAGCAGCGCACGACAGGCGACCGCGAACACCGGGGAGCTGTTTTTT. The chain links TRBV9 to TRBJ2-2; maybe TRBD1 (6 bases). Trimming took off 3 bases at V and 0 bases at J, with 15 bases between the two ends. CDR3 size: 17 residues. Germline V gives CDR1 SGDLS, CDR2 YYNGEE.

CDR3 region: CASSPSQWRGGGYTF. The CDR3 DNA follows: TGTGCCAGCTCACCCTCGCAGTGGAGAGGGGGTGGCTACACCTTC. V is TRBV18 and J is TRBJ1-2, with D perhaps matching TRBD1 (6 bases). Trimming stripped 3 bases from V and 7 bases from J, with 18 bases between. CDR3 length equals 15 residues. Germline loops: CDR1 KGHSH, CDR2 LQKENI.

The CDR3 sequence is CASQSSVNYGYTF. The CDR3 coding sequence is TGTGCCAGCCAAAGTTCGGTTAACTATGGCTACACCTTC. V is TRBV28 and J is TRBJ1-2, with D hard to call. The CDR3 has 13 amino acids. Trimming took off 8 bases at V and 1 base at J, with 11 bases between the two ends. CDR1 is MDHEN and CDR2 is SYDVKM in the germline V gene.

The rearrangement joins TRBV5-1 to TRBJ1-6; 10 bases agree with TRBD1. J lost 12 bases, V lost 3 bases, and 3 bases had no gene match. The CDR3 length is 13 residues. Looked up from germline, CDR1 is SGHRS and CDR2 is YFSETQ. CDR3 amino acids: CASSSDRGQPLHF. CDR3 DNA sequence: TGCGCCAGCAGCTCTGACAGGGGGCAACCCCTCCACTTT.

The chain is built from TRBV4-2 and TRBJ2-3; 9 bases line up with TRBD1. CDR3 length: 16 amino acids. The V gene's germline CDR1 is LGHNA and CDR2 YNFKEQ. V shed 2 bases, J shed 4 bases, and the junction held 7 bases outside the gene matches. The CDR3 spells CASSQSTGGFADTQYF. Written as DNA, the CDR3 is TGTGCCAGCAGCCAATCGACAGGGGGTTTCGCAGATACGCAGTATTTT.

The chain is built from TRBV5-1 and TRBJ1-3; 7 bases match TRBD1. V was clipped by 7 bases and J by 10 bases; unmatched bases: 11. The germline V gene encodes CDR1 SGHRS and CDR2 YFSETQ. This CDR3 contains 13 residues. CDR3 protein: CASQTGPGATIYF. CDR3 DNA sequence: TGCGCCAGCCAGACAGGGCCTGGAGCGACCATATATTTT.

CDR3 amino acids: CASSFPRENTEAFF. The CDR3, as DNA: TGTGCCAGCAGCTTCCCTCGAGAGAACACTGAAGCTTTCTTT. The V and J genes are TRBV7-9 and TRBJ1-1; D is ambiguous. Germline assignment: CDR1 SEHNR and CDR2 FQNEAQ (reference sequence). Trimming removed 3 bases from V and 1 base from J, with 9 bases in between. This CDR3 contains 14 residues.

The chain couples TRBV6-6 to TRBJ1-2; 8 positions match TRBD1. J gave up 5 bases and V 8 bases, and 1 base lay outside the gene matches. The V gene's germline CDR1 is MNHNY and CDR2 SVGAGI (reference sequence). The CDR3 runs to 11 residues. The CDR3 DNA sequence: TGTGCCAGCGGACAGGGATATGGCTACACCTTC. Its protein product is CASGQGYGYTF.

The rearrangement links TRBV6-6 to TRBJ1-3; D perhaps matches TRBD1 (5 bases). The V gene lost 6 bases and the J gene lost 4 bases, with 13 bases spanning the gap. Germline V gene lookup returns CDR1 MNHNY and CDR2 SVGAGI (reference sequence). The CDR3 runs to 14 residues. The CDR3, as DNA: TGTGCCAGCAGGTTTTCAGGGTCGGGAAACACCATATATTTT. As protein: CASRFSGSGNTIYF.

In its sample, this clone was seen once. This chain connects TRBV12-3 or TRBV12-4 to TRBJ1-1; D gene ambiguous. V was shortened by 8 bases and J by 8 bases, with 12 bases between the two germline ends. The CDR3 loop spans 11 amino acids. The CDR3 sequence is CASGRRREAFF. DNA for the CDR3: TGTGCCAGCGGAAGACGGAGAGAAGCTTTCTTT.

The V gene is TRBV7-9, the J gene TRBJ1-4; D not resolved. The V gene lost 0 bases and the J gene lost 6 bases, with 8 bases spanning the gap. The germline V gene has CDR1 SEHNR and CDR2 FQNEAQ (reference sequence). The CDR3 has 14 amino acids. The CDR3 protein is CASSLALGDEKLFF. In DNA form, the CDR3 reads TGTGCCAGCAGCTTAGCGCTTGGAGATGAAAAACTGTTTTTT.

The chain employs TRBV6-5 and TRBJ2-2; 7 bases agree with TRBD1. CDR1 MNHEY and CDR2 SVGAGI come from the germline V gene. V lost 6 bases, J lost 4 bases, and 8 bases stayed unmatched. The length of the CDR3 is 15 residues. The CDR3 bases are TGTGCCAGCAGCTTCGACAGGGTTGGCACCGGGGAGCTGTTTTTT. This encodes CASSFDRVGTGELFF.

The CDR3 sequence is CASSPDYYGYTF. The CDR3 bases are TGTGCCAGCAGCCCCGACTACTATGGCTACACCTTC. V gene TRBV7-8 combines with J gene TRBJ1-2; D gene uncertain. Trimming took off 5 bases at V and 3 bases at J, with 7 bases between the two ends. CDR1 and CDR2 (germline): SGHVS, FQNEAQ. The CDR3 has 12 amino acids.